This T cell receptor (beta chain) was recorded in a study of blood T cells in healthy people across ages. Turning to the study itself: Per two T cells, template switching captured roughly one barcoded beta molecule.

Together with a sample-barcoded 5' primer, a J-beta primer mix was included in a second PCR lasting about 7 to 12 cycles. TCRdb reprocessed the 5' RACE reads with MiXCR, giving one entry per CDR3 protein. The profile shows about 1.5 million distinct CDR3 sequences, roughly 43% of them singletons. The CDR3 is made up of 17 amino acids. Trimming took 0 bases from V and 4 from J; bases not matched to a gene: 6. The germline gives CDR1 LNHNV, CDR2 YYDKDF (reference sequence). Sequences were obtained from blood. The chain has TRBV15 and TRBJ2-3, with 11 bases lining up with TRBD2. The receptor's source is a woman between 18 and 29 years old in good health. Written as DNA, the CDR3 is TGTGCCACCAGCAGAGATATGTTAGCGGGAGGGTCAGATACGCAGTATTTT. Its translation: CATSRDMLAGGSDTQYF.